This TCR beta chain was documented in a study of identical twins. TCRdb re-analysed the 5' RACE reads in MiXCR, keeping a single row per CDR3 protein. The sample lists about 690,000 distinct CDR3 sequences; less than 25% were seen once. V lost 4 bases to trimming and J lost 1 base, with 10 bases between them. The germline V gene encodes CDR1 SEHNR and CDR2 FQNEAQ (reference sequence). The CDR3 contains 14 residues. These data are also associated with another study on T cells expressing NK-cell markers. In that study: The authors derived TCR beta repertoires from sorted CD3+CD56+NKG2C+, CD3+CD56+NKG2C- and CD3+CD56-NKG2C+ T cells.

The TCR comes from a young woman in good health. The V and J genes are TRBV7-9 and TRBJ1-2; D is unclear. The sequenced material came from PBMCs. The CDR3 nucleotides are TGTGCCAGCAGCTCCCAGGTCTTTAACTATGGCTACACCTTC. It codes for CASSSQVFNYGYTF.